Detailed here is one T cell receptor beta chain. Antigen unknown. Measured with immunoSEQ multiplex PCR; TCRdb has only the in-frame clones, and not every one. The sample contains fewer than 200,000 clones, 90% of which appear only once. This record comes from a study of T cell responses to AZD1222 COVID-19 vaccine. General study results and limits: Distributed over spike, vaccine-associated CD4 TCRs predominated at 160-218 and 743-854. Spike-specific TCR depth and breadth grew after two AZD1222 doses. Just a handful of AZD1222 recipients tested seropositive at baseline.

Germline CDR1 and CDR2: SGHTA and FQGTGA. The CDR3 covers 13 residues. V lost 3 bases and J 5 bases, leaving 11 bases between the germline ends. This sequence was found in an adult in good health. V and J are TRBV7-3 and TRBJ2-7; tentative D call: TRBD1 (5 bases). The sequencing used peripheral blood, collected on day 0 of AZD1222 vaccination. The CDR3, as DNA: TGTGCCAGCAGCTTCCAGGGCGTCGACGAGCAGTACTTC. It translates to CASSFQGVDEQYF.